A selection of T cell receptor beta chains follows, all from one sample in a study of OX40 agonist ivuxolimab in advanced cancers. Profiled with immunoSEQ multiplex PCR; TCRdb holds only in-frame clones, not every one. The table shows 80,000 to 130,000 clones, with roughly nine tenths occurring only once. The specimen comprised CD4+ or CD8+ T cells sorted from blood, sampled in a trial of the OX40 agonist ivuxolimab. Source of these receptors: an adult with an advanced solid tumor such as melanoma, head and neck, liver or kidney cancer. Each CDR3 is given with its conserved first and last residue. A D gene is named only where the DNA matches it firmly. The size field is filled for only some rows; it gives once, few, many or a size class.

clone_size cdr3_length j_call d_call v_call cdr3_aa cdr3_nt
NA 13 TRBJ2-7 NA TRBV19 CASSRGGNYEQYF TGTGCCAGTAGTAGAGGGGGAAATTACGAGCAGTACTTC
once 15 TRBJ1-5 TRBD1 TRBV7-2 CASSFDRGSGQPQHF TGTGCCAGCAGCTTCGACAGGGGGTCAGGGCAGCCCCAGCATTTT
once 15 TRBJ2-1 TRBD1 TRBV7-3 CASSSTGTEYNEQFF TGTGCCAGCAGTTCGACCGGGACAGAATACAATGAGCAGTTCTTC
NA 16 TRBJ2-4 NA TRBV4-2 CASSQGQANPKNIQYF TGTGCCAGCAGCCAAGGACAGGCCAATCCCAAAAACATTCAGTACTTC
NA 15 TRBJ1-3 NA TRBV15 CATRVAGAGGNTIYF TGTGCCACCAGAGTGGCAGGGGCTGGTGGAAACACCATATATTTT
NA 13 TRBJ2-1 NA TRBV4-1 CASSQVGPWEQFF TGCGCCAGCAGCCAAGTAGGACCTTGGGAGCAGTTCTTC
NA 16 TRBJ2-2 NA TRBV7-7 CASSAVSGLPTGELFF TGTGCCAGCAGCGCGGTCTCCGGACTACCCACCGGGGAGCTGTTTTTT
NA 14 TRBJ1-1 NA TRBV18 CASSPPGMNTEAFF TGTGCCAGCTCACCACCGGGGATGAACACTGAAGCTTTCTTT
NA 19 TRBJ2-2 TRBD1 TRBV4-3 CASSQEVPRQGVDTGELFF TGCGCCAGCAGCCAAGAGGTCCCCCGCCAGGGGGTAGACACCGGGGAGCTGTTTTTT
NA 14 TRBJ2-3 TRBD1 TRBV7-7 CASSPPGQPAKQYF TGTGCCAGCAGCCCTCCGGGACAGCCCGCCAAACAGTATTTT
NA 14 TRBJ2-7 NA TRBV19 CASSSRYSSYEQYF TGTGCCAGTAGTAGCAGATACAGCTCCTACGAGCAGTACTTC
NA 15 TRBJ2-5 NA TRBV18 CASSPPLYSQETQYF TGTGCCAGCTCACCACCTCTCTACTCCCAAGAGACCCAGTACTTC
NA 16 TRBJ2-2 NA TRBV2 CASSVYPGLSTGELFF TGTGCCAGCAGTGTCTACCCGGGACTCTCTACCGGGGAGCTGTTTTTT
NA 14 TRBJ1-3 NA TRBV2 CASSDSDSGNTIYF TGTGCCAGCAGTGATTCAGACTCTGGAAACACCATATATTTT
NA 15 TRBJ2-5 TRBD2 TRBV10-3 CATRMGSGIGETQYF TGTGCCACCCGAATGGGTAGCGGGATTGGGGAGACCCAGTACTTC
NA 15 TRBJ2-1 TRBD1 TRBV15 CATSRDRGLSNEQFF TGTGCCACCAGCAGGGACAGGGGGCTCTCGAATGAGCAGTTCTTC